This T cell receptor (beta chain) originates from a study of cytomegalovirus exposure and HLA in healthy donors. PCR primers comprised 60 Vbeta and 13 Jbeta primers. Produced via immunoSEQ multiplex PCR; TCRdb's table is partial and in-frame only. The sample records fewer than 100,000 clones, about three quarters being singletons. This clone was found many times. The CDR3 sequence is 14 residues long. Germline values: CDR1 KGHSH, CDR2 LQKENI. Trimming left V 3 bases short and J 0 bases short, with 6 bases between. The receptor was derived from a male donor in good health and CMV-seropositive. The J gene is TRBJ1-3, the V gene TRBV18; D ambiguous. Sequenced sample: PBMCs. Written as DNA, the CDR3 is TGTGCCAGCTCACCCTTAGACTCTGGAAACACCATATATTTT. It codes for CASSPLDSGNTIYF.